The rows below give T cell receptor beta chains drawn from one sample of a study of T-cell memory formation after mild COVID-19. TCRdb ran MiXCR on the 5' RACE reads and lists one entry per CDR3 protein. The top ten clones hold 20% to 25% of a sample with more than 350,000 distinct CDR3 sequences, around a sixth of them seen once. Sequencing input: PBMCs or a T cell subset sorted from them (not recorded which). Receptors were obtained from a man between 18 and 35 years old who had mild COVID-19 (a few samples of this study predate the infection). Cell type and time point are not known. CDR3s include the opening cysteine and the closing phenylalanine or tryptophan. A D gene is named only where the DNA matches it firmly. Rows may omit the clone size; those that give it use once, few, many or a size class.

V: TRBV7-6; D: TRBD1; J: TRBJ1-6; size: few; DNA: TGTGCCAGCAGCCAGGGGGGCGTCTATAATTCACCCCTCCACTTT; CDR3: CASSQGGVYNSPLHF
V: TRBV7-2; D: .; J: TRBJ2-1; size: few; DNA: TGTGCCAGCAGCGGAGGGGGACGCCCGTTCTTC; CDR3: CASSGGGRPFF
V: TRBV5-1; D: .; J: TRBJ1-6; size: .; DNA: TGCGCCAGCAGCTTCGCGGGGGGACTCAATTCACCCCTCCACTTT; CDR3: CASSFAGGLNSPLHF
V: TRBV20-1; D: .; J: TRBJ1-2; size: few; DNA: TGCAGTGCTAGAGACGGTACATATGGCTACACCTTC; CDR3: CSARDGTYGYTF
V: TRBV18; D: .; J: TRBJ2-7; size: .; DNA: TGTGCCAGCTCACCACAATGGGGGTACGAGCAGTACTTC; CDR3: CASSPQWGYEQYF
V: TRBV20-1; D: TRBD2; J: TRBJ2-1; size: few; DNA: TGCAGTGCCACCTCCGCCCCTTTAGCGGGGGGAAACTACAATGAGCAGTTCTTC; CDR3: CSATSAPLAGGNYNEQFF
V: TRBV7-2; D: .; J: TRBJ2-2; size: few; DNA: TGTGCCAGATTGACAGCCGTGCCCGGGGAGCTGTTTTTT; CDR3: CARLTAVPGELFF
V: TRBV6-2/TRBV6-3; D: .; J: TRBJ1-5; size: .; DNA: TGTGCCAGCAGTAAGTCGACAGTCAATCAGCCACAGCATTTT; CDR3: CASSKSTVNQPQHF
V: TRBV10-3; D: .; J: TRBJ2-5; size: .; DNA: TGTGCCATCAGTGATCTGGTTACCCCGGGGGAGACCCAGTACTTC; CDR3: CAISDLVTPGETQYF
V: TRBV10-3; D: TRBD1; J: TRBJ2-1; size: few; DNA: TGTGCCATCAGTGGGACAGGATCATACAATGAGCAGTTCTTC; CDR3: CAISGTGSYNEQFF
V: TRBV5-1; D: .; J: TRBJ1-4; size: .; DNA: TGCGCCAGCAGCCATCAAATTAGAACAACTAATGAAAAACTGTTTTTT; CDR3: CASSHQIRTTNEKLFF
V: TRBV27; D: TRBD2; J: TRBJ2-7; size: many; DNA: TGTGCCAGCAGTCCCCATAGCGGGGCAATCTACGAGCAGTACTTC; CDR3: CASSPHSGAIYEQYF